This T cell receptor (beta chain) comes out of a study of a mutant IDH1 vaccine in newly diagnosed glioma. Study details: Patients received vaccination from 4-6 weeks after radiotherapy alone, or with temozolomide cycles. Before enrollment, the patients had been treated with radiotherapy alone, temozolomide alone, or both together. Most of them had received both.

The sample's time point: week 23, last vaccination. Vaccination comprised doses that each held 300 ug of mutant IDH1 20-mer peptide, plus topical imiquimod. TCRdb's table, derived via immunoSEQ multiplex PCR, lists solely in-frame clones and lacks some. Of around 55,000 clones listed, about 80% are singletons. Comment on this clone: The antigen is unknown.

Germline values: CDR1 MNHNS, CDR2 SASEGT. The CDR3 sequence is 14 residues long. V trimming: 5 bases; J trimming: 3 bases; junction bases outside the gene matches: 4. The starting material was PBMCs, obtained from a glioma patient whose treatment included an IDH1 peptide vaccine. The receptor's source is a man between 35 and 55 years old with glioma. This chain connects TRBV6-1 to TRBJ2-7; TRBD1 agrees at 10 bases. The CDR3 DNA follows: TGTGCCAGCAGTCCTCGGACAGGGGGCTACGAGCAGTACTTC. This translates into CASSPRTGGYEQYF.